These T cell receptor beta chains were read from a single sample in a study of shared clonotypes between healthy human individuals. TCRdb's copy holds only in-frame clones and misses some; the assay was immunoSEQ multiplex PCR. Among some 2,000,000 clones listed, around 96% were seen once. What was sequenced was naive CD8+ T cells sorted from blood. These receptors all come from a man between 18 and 29 years old in good health. The CDR3 runs from the conserved cysteine through the conserved F or W. A D gene is named only where the DNA matches it firmly. A clone size is listed for some rows: how often the clone was seen (once, few, many), or a class if it is expanded.

j_call,d_call,v_call,clone_size,cdr3_nt,cdr3_aa
TRBJ2-7,-,TRBV2,-,TGTGCCAGCAGTGAAGGGCGCCTAAGCTACGAGCAGTACTTC,CASSEGRLSYEQYF
TRBJ2-7,-,TRBV5-4,-,TGTGCCAGCAGCCAAGGCGGACTTAGTTACGAGCAGTACTTC,CASSQGGLSYEQYF
TRBJ2-1,TRBD1,TRBV10-3,-,TGTGCCATCAGTGACCCCGAAAGGAGACAGGGGGTCGTCGAGCAGTTCTTC,CAISDPERRQGVVEQFF
TRBJ2-2,-,TRBV5-8,-,TGTGCCTCCGGGAGCAGTCCGAACACCGGGGAGCTGTTTTTT,CASGSSPNTGELFF
TRBJ2-5,-,TRBV4-1,once,TGCGCCAGCAGCCATGCCGCGGGCCGGGGGGAGACCCAGTACTTC,CASSHAAGRGETQYF
TRBJ1-2,-,TRBV9,-,TGTGCCAGCAGCGTAGCGGGCATTCTTCGCTATGGCTACACCTTC,CASSVAGILRYGYTF
TRBJ2-3,-,TRBV6-5,-,TGTGCCAGCAGCCTGGGTTTTACAGATACGCAGTATTTT,CASSLGFTDTQYF
TRBJ2-7,-,TRBV29-1,-,TGCAGCGTTGAAGGGGTAAATGGCAGGGGCCCTGGCGAGCAGTACTTC,CSVEGVNGRGPGEQYF
TRBJ2-2,-,TRBV7-2,-,TGTGCCAGCAGCTTTTCGTCCACCGGGGAGCTGTTTTTT,CASSFSSTGELFF
TRBJ2-1,TRBD2,TRBV5-1,-,TGCGCCAGCAGCTTGGATCCCCTAGCGGGTCCCACCCTTTTGGGCAATGAGCAGTTCTTC,CASSLDPLAGPTLLGNEQFF
TRBJ1-3,-,TRBV6-1,-,TGTGCCAGCAGTGAATTAACTTGGGATGCGGGAAACACCATATATTTT,CASSELTWDAGNTIYF
TRBJ2-3,-,TRBV4-1,-,TGCGCCAGCAGCCCCCTTGGACTTTCTGCTACTAGCACAGATACGCAGTATTTT,CASSPLGLSATSTDTQYF
TRBJ2-3,TRBD2,TRBV29-1,-,TGCAGCACCGTCGCGGGAGCAACAGATACGCAGTATTTT,CSTVAGATDTQYF
TRBJ2-5,-,TRBV6-5,-,TGTGCCAGCACGGGCGGACAAGAGACCCAGTACTTC,CASTGGQETQYF
TRBJ2-3,TRBD2,TRBV28,-,TGTGCCAGCAGCCTAACTAGCGGGGTCACAGATACGCAGTATTTT,CASSLTSGVTDTQYF
TRBJ2-1,-,TRBV2,-,TGTGCCAGCACCAAAACAGGGAGCTCCTACAATGAGCAGTTCTTC,CASTKTGSSYNEQFF
TRBJ2-1,-,TRBV7-2,-,TGTGCCAGCAGACAAGGAACTGGCTACAATGAGCAGTTCTTC,CASRQGTGYNEQFF
TRBJ2-1,-,TRBV5-1,-,TGCGCCAGCAGCTTAACCCCCAAAGGAACCTCGGATGAGCAGTTCTTC,CASSLTPKGTSDEQFF
TRBJ2-1,TRBD1,TRBV19,-,TGTGCCAGTACCGCGGACAGGGGTTCCTACAATGAGCAGTTCTTC,CASTADRGSYNEQFF
TRBJ2-4,TRBD1,TRBV2,-,TGTGCCAGCAGTGACGGGACAGACATTCAGTACTTC,CASSDGTDIQYF
TRBJ1-5,-,TRBV6-4,-,TGTGCCAGCAGTGACAGGGATCCCCAGCATTTT,CASSDRDPQHF
TRBJ2-5,-,TRBV6-1,-,TGTGCCAGCAGTTCCGACAGGAGGGAATCAGAGACCCAGTACTTC,CASSSDRRESETQYF
TRBJ1-2,-,TRBV4-1,-,TGCGCCAGCAGCCAACAGGGATTATGGGGCTACACCTTC,CASSQQGLWGYTF
TRBJ2-1,-,TRBV2,-,TGTGCCAGCACAGCCTTCTCCTACAATGAGCAGTTCTTC,CASTAFSYNEQFF
TRBJ2-7,TRBD2,TRBV4-1,-,TGCGCCAGCAGCCACGGACCAGCGGGGGGGAACGAGCAGTACTTC,CASSHGPAGGNEQYF
TRBJ2-7,-,TRBV5-6,-,TGTGCCAGCAGCTTCGGGACTTCCTACGAGCAGTACTTC,CASSFGTSYEQYF
TRBJ2-1,-,TRBV7-9,-,TGTGCCAGCAACGAGCAAAGAAACAATGAGCAGTTCTTC,CASNEQRNNEQFF
TRBJ2-7,TRBD2,TRBV7-9,-,TGTGCCAGCAGTCCAGACTGGAGCGGGGGACACGAGCAGTACTTC,CASSPDWSGGHEQYF
TRBJ2-5,-,TRBV18,-,TGTGCCAGCTCACCACCGTACGGGATTACAGGGGAGACCCAGTACTTC,CASSPPYGITGETQYF
TRBJ2-1,-,TRBV7-9,-,TGTGCCAGCAGCTTAGATCAGGAATACTTCAATGAGCAGTTCTTC,CASSLDQEYFNEQFF
TRBJ2-7,TRBD2,TRBV7-8,-,TGTGCCAGCAGCTTAGACACCCCGGGACTAGTGCTTTTCTACGAGCAGTACTTC,CASSLDTPGLVLFYEQYF
TRBJ2-3,TRBD2,TRBV27,-,TGTGCCAGCAGTCAGCGGGGGGGGTGGGATACGCAGTATTTT,CASSQRGGWDTQYF
TRBJ1-5,-,TRBV27,-,TGTGCCAGCAGTTTTAGTGCAGGGGAGAGCAATCAGCCCCAGCATTTT,CASSFSAGESNQPQHF
TRBJ2-2,-,TRBV9,-,TGTGCCAGCAGCGTACGGTCAGATAACACCGGGGAGCTGTTTTTT,CASSVRSDNTGELFF
TRBJ2-5,-,TRBV10-2,-,TGCGCCAGCAGTGGAAACGGACGTCAAGAGACCCAGTACTTC,CASSGNGRQETQYF
TRBJ2-4,-,TRBV30,-,TGTGCGTGGGGGTTGGACCCCCCGGACGGAGCCAAAAACATTCAGTACTTC,CAWGLDPPDGAKNIQYF
TRBJ2-7,-,TRBV19,-,TGTGCCAGTAGTAAGGAGGGGGGCCCTCGGGACGAGCAGTACTTC,CASSKEGGPRDEQYF
TRBJ1-6,-,TRBV2,-,TGTGCCAGCATGTCTCGGGAATATAGGAGGGTTATTTCGGATTCACCCCTCCACTTT,CASMSREYRRVISDSPLHF
TRBJ2-5,-,TRBV19,-,TGTGCCAGTAGTATTGGGTCGGGGGCCCAAGAGACCCAGTACTTC,CASSIGSGAQETQYF
TRBJ2-5,-,TRBV29-1,-,TGCAGCGTTGCCCTGGAGGGGGAGACCCAGTACTTC,CSVALEGETQYF
TRBJ2-3,TRBD1,TRBV19,-,TGTGCCAGTAGGATGACAGGGTATGACGCGGATACGCAGTATTTT,CASRMTGYDADTQYF
TRBJ1-6,TRBD1,TRBV5-1,once,TGCGCCAGCAGCTGGGGACAGGGGAGCTCCTATAATTCACCCCTCCACTTT,CASSWGQGSSYNSPLHF
TRBJ1-2,-,TRBV6-6,-,TGTGCCAGCAGTTACTCGGATATCGAGAACTATGGCTACACCTTC,CASSYSDIENYGYTF
TRBJ2-3,TRBD2,TRBV11-2,once,TGTGCCAGCAGCTTAGCCCCGGGAGGAGAGGCAGATACGCAGTATTTT,CASSLAPGGEADTQYF
TRBJ1-1,-,TRBV5-1,-,TGCGCCAGCAGCTTAGACATCTGGAACACTGAAGCTTTCTTT,CASSLDIWNTEAFF
TRBJ1-2,-,TRBV27,-,TGTGCCAGCAGTATGTACACGGGATATGGCTACACCTTC,CASSMYTGYGYTF
TRBJ1-2,TRBD1,TRBV7-3,-,TGTGCCAGCAGCACAACAGGGGATTTGGATGGCTACACCTTC,CASSTTGDLDGYTF
TRBJ2-7,TRBD1,TRBV28,-,TGTGCCAGCAGTTTAACAGGGGGCATTGCGGTTGAGCAGTACTTC,CASSLTGGIAVEQYF
TRBJ2-7,-,TRBV6-6,-,TGTGCCAGCAGTTACTTTAAGGGGGACCGACTCTACGAGTACTTC,CASSYFKGDRLYEYF
TRBJ1-2,-,TRBV2,-,TGTGCCAGCAGGGAGGGCAGGGTAGGAGGCTACACCTTC,CASREGRVGGYTF
TRBJ2-7,TRBD1,TRBV7-9,-,TGTGCCAGCAGCTCTAGGACAGGGGCCTACGAGCAGTACTTC,CASSSRTGAYEQYF
TRBJ2-1,TRBD2,TRBV2,-,TGTGCCAGCAGTGATGAGCGGGGGGGCCGTAATGAGCAGTTCTTC,CASSDERGGRNEQFF
TRBJ2-3,TRBD2,TRBV4-1,few,TGCGCCAGCAGCCAAAGGACTAGCGGGGGCACAGATACGCAGTATTTT,CASSQRTSGGTDTQYF
TRBJ1-5,-,TRBV19,-,TGTGCCAGTACCCTGGGGCGGTTTGGGCGCAATCAGCCCCAGCATTTT,CASTLGRFGRNQPQHF
TRBJ2-3,-,TRBV4-3,-,TGCGCCAGCAGCCAAGTGGCTAAGTCAGATACGCAGTATTTT,CASSQVAKSDTQYF
TRBJ2-1,-,TRBV7-6,-,TGTGCCAGCAGCTTAGACCGGGGGCCGTCCTACAATGAGCAGTTCTTC,CASSLDRGPSYNEQFF
TRBJ2-7,-,TRBV7-9,once,TGTGCCAGCAGCTTAGGCCGAGGTTTAGGGGCGGCCTACGAGCAGTACTTC,CASSLGRGLGAAYEQYF